A single sample gave rise to the 23 T cell receptor beta chains below, sequenced in a study of T cells in Graves' hyperthyroidism and ophthalmopathy (dated by TCRdb to between 2018 and 2020). The library was built by means of multiplex PCR. Sequenced using an Illumina HiSeq 2000. Amplification of TCR beta CDR3 regions was carried out from RNA transcripts. The TCR CDR3 was subjected to a first round of RT-PCR using the HTBI primer set and the Qiagen OneStep RT-PCR kit. TCRdb trimmed the raw reads at Q25, called clones with MiXCR and kept productive beta chains. Rows merge per CDR3 protein into single entries with the most common DNA and genes. This sample has over 450,000 distinct CDR3 sequences in its table, and approximately 15% of those were observed once. Of the sample, around a sixth is held by the ten largest clones. Sequencing input: blood. Receptors were obtained from a woman aged 18-35 years with Graves' hyperthyroidism.

This clonotype was counted between two and nine times. The gene calls are TRBV11-3 and TRBJ2-2; 13 bases are shared with TRBD2. The CDR3 is made up of 19 amino acids. Germline CDR1 reads SGHNT; CDR2 reads YENEEA. With V trimmed by 4 bases and J by 4 bases, 12 bases remained unmatched. The CDR3 DNA is TGTGCCAGCAGCTCCAGGACTAGCGGGAGAGATGGCGGCACCGGGGAGCTGTTTTTT. It is translated as CASSSRTSGRDGGTGELFF.

This clonotype was found many times. The chain is built from TRBV3-1 and TRBJ2-5; D perhaps matches TRBD1 (6 bases). Between the trimmed V and J ends, which lost 3 bases and 6 bases, there was a span of 8 bases. Germline V CDR1 and CDR2: LGHDT, YNNKEL (reference sequence). The length of the CDR3 is 12 residues. CDR3 in DNA: TGTGCCAGCAGCCAGGGGGACAAGACCCAGTACTTC. As protein: CASSQGDKTQYF.

The chain is built from TRBV12-3 or TRBV12-4 and TRBJ2-2, with D perhaps matching TRBD1 (6 bases). The ends were cut back, 5 bases at V and 9 bases at J, with 10 bases in the middle. The CDR3 extends over 12 amino acids. The CDR3 region has the DNA TGTGCCAGCAGTACAGGGATACGGGAGCTGTTTTTT. Its translation is CASSTGIRELFF.

The sample holds a few counts of this clonotype. The CDR3: CASSPRAKGQSPLHF. CDR3 DNA: TGTGCCAGCAGCCCTCGGGCTAAGGGACAGTCACCCCTCCACTTT. V is TRBV9 and J is TRBJ1-6, with TRBD1 matching 7 bases. The germline V gene has CDR1 SGDLS and CDR2 YYNGEE. The J segment lost 10 bases and the V segment lost 4 bases, leaving 11 bases of the junction unmatched. CDR3 length: 15 amino acids.

This rearrangement joins TRBV27 to TRBJ2-7, with TRBD2 identical over 7 bases. Germline CDR1 is MNHEY and CDR2 is SMNVEV (reference sequence). With V trimmed by 7 bases and J by 6 bases, 9 bases remained unmatched. The CDR3 spans 13 residues. The CDR3 nucleotides are TGTGCCAGCAAAAACCGGGAGCGGGGCGAGCAGTACTTC. It is translated as CASKNRERGEQYF.

This clonotype turned up a few times. The chain joins TRBV24-1 to TRBJ2-2; D call uncertain. Looked up from germline, CDR1 is KGHDR and CDR2 is SFDVKD. Trimming stripped 5 bases from V and 4 bases from J, with 10 bases between. This CDR3 has 14 amino acids. The CDR3 sequence: CATSGWQSTGELFF. CDR3 in DNA: TGTGCCACCAGTGGATGGCAATCCACCGGGGAGCTGTTTTTT.

There are many counts of this clonotype. The chain has TRBV27 and TRBJ2-2; D is ambiguous. This CDR3 region has 11 residues. CDR1 is MNHEY and CDR2 is SMNVEV in the germline V gene (reference sequence). The V end was cut by 3 bases, the J end by 6 bases, with 2 bases between. The CDR3 loop reads CASSFAGELFF. Here the CDR3 DNA reads TGTGCCAGCAGTTTCGCCGGGGAGCTGTTTTTT.

The CDR3 coding sequence is TGTGCCAGCAGCAAGGGACTAATGGCCTACAATGAGCAGTTCTTC. Protein: CASSKGLMAYNEQFF. V is TRBV12-3 or TRBV12-4 and J is TRBJ2-1; TRBD2 aligns across 7 bases. After removal of 6 bases from V and 2 bases from J, the junction contained 7 bases not matched to a gene. The length of the CDR3 is 15 residues.

V and J are TRBV6-5 and TRBJ2-1, with D maybe TRBD2 (6 bases). Germline assignment: CDR1 MNHEY and CDR2 SVGAGI. V shed 3 bases and J shed 5 bases, with 14 bases lying between them. CDR3 length: 15 residues. The CDR3 bases are TGTGCCAGCAGTTATTCCGGGACTCCAAACAATGAGCAGTTCTTC. As protein: CASSYSGTPNNEQFF.

This chain links TRBV19 with TRBJ2-1; D unclear. CDR3 size: 11 residues. Trimming took 3 bases from V and 5 from J, leaving 2 bases between them. The germline V gene encodes CDR1 LNHDA and CDR2 SQIVND (reference sequence). The chain's CDR3 is CASSIHNEQFF. DNA for the CDR3: TGTGCCAGTAGTATCCACAATGAGCAGTTCTTC. Complete variable domain (other parts from reference TRBV19 and TRBJ2-1): DGGITQSPKYLFRKEGQNVTLSCEQNLNHDAMYWYRQDPGQGLRLIYYSQIVNDFQKGDIAEGYSVSREKKESFPLTVTSAQKNPTAFYLCASSIHNEQFFGPGTRLTVL.

The chain couples TRBV19 to TRBJ2-1, with 7 bases that match TRBD2. The CDR3 has 14 amino acids. Losses at the gene ends were 3 bases for V and 7 bases for J; bases not matched to a gene: 6. Germline V CDR1 and CDR2: LNHDA, SQIVND (reference sequence). The CDR3 here is CASSIDGGRNEQFF. Here the CDR3 DNA reads TGTGCCAGTAGTATTGACGGGGGGAGGAATGAGCAGTTCTTC.

This clonotype was detected many times. The CDR3 coding sequence is TGTGCCAGTGTCCCGGGACACGGGGTCTATGAGCAGTTCTTC. It yields the protein CASVPGHGVYEQFF. The V call is TRBV28, the J call TRBJ2-1, with D possibly matching TRBD1 (6 bases). Germline V CDR1 and CDR2: MDHEN, SYDVKM. The CDR3 is 14 residues long. Deletions cut 9 bases from V and 8 bases from J, with 20 bases between.

This clonotype was observed at least ten times. V and J are TRBV12-3 or TRBV12-4 and TRBJ1-5; perhaps TRBD1 as D (6 bases). The CDR3 loop spans 15 amino acids. V shed 3 bases and J shed 3 bases, with 12 bases lying between them. The CDR3 protein is CASSFSRDINQPQHF. The CDR3, as DNA: TGTGCCAGCAGTTTCTCCAGGGACATCAATCAGCCCCAGCATTTT.

The chain joins TRBV2 to TRBJ2-7, with 16 bases aligning to TRBD2. Per germline, CDR1 SNHLY and CDR2 FYNNEI. Germline trimming cut 6 bases from V and 7 bases from J; bases unmatched to any gene: 15. This CDR3 contains 18 residues. CDR3 nucleotides: TGTGCCAGCAGAGCTAGCCCCGGGACTAGCGGGAGGGCCAGGGAGCAGTACTTC. Amino acid sequence: CASRASPGTSGRAREQYF.

This clonotype was seen ten or more times. This chain uses TRBV11-2 with TRBJ2-7, with 7 bases identical to TRBD2. Germline V CDR1 and CDR2: SGHAT, FQNNGV. The V segment lost 5 bases and the J segment 11 bases; nucleotides outside the gene matches: 12. This CDR3 has 13 residues. The CDR3 reads CASSSGTEYQEYF. CDR3 sequence (DNA): TGTGCCAGCAGCAGCGGGACCGAATATCAGGAGTACTTC. The full variable domain, rest sourced from reference TRBV11-2 and TRBJ2-7, is EAGVAQSPRYKIIEKRQSVAFWCNPISGHATLYWYQQILGQGPKLLIQFQNNGVVDDSQLPKDRFSAERLKGVDSTLKIQPAKLEDSAVYLCASSSGTEYQEYFGPGTRLTVT.

As to this clonotype: One junction end does not reproduce the germline sequence, and a read error may be involved. The chain carries TRBV18 and TRBJ2-7, with D maybe TRBD1 (5 bases). CDR3 length equals 12 residues. Germline CDR1 is KGHSH and CDR2 is LQKENI. The DNA of the CDR3 is TGTGTCAGCTCACCAGACAGCTACGAGCAGTACTTC. Protein product: CVSSPDSYEQYF.

Note on this clonotype: This could be a read error, since a much larger clone is one nucleotide away. This CDR3 reads CASSLIGLAGYGQYF. CDR3 DNA: TGTGCCAGCAGTTTAATTGGACTAGCGGGTTACGGGCAGTACTTC. J is TRBJ2-7 and V is TRBV12-3 or TRBV12-4, with 11 positions matching TRBD2. CDR3 length equals 15 residues.

This chain connects TRBV25-1 to TRBJ2-1; D possibly corresponds to TRBD1 (6 bases). In germline, CDR1 is MGHDK, CDR2 SYGVNS. V dropped 4 bases and J dropped 8 bases, with 18 bases sitting between them. The CDR3 has 15 amino acids. This chain's CDR3 is CASSARRQVNDEQFF. The CDR3, as DNA: TGTGCCAGCAGTGCCCGTCGACAGGTTAACGATGAGCAGTTCTTC.

This clonotype was recorded at least ten times. The rearrangement joins TRBV12-3 or TRBV12-4 to TRBJ2-7, with D perhaps being TRBD1 or TRBD2 (5 bases each). Trimming shortened V by 3 bases and J by 2 bases, and 17 bases separated the two germline ends. The CDR3 length is 16 residues. The chain's CDR3 is CASSFYRDRPTYEQYF. CDR3 DNA sequence: TGTGCCAGCAGTTTCTACCGGGACCGACCGACCTACGAGCAGTACTTC.

This clonotype was observed a few times. The V gene is TRBV3-1, the J gene TRBJ2-3; tentatively, D is TRBD1 (6 bases). Germline assignment: CDR1 LGHDT and CDR2 YNNKEL (reference sequence). The V and J ends lost 1 base and 3 bases respectively, with 14 bases between them. This CDR3 spans 16 amino acids. The CDR3 loop is CASSQGFAGVTDTQYF. The CDR3, as DNA: TGTGCCAGCAGCCAAGGGTTCGCAGGGGTAACAGATACGCAGTATTTT.

This clonotype was recorded many times. V usage is TRBV11-2 and J usage is TRBJ2-7; 8 positions match TRBD1. The CDR3 consists of 16 residues. Trimming at V came to 5 bases and at J to 2 bases, leaving 11 bases not matched to a gene. Per the germline V gene, CDR1 is SGHAT and CDR2 is FQNNGV. CDR3 bases: TGTGCCAGCAGCCTCCTGGCGGGACAGGTAGCCTACGAGCAGTACTTC. Amino acids: CASSLLAGQVAYEQYF.

This clonotype was recorded at least ten times. This chain links TRBV11-3 with TRBJ2-1; possible D gene TRBD2, 6 bases. The V gene's germline CDR1 is SGHNT and CDR2 YENEEA. The CDR3 extends over 14 amino acids. V lost 4 bases to trimming and J lost 2 bases, with 9 bases between them. CDR3 sequence (DNA): TGTGCCAGCAGCTCGGGCGGGACCTACAATGAGCAGTTCTTC. It encodes CASSSGGTYNEQFF.

This clonotype was detected only once. The chain links TRBV2 to TRBJ2-3, with 9 nucleotides matching TRBD2. Losses at the gene ends were 6 bases for V and 4 bases for J; bases not matched to a gene: 8. Germline V gives CDR1 SNHLY, CDR2 FYNNEI. This CDR3 has 15 amino acids. This CDR3 reads CASSAPGLAPDTQYF. Here the CDR3 DNA reads TGTGCCAGCAGCGCTCCGGGACTAGCTCCAGATACGCAGTATTTT.